One and the same sample provided the 3 T cell receptor beta chains below, sequenced in a study of T cells in Graves' hyperthyroidism and ophthalmopathy. The TCR beta CDR3 regions underwent amplification using RNA transcripts as the source. The HTBI set primed first-round TCR CDR3 RT-PCR. MiXCR was run by TCRdb on the multiplex PCR reads, yielding one entry per CDR3 protein. The sample yields 250,000 to 300,000 distinct CDR3 sequences, around 15% seen once. Sequenced: blood. Receptors originate from a woman between 45 and 60 years old with Graves' hyperthyroidism that later progressed to Graves' ophthalmopathy.

This clonotype has at least ten counts. The gene calls are TRBV11-2 and TRBJ1-5; 7 positions match TRBD1. Trimming cost V 2 bases and J 3 bases; bases outside gene matches: 4. Germline CDR1 and CDR2: SGHAT and FQNNGV. The CDR3 runs to 15 residues. CDR3 in amino acids: CASSLLGQVNQPQHF. CDR3 nucleotides: TGTGCCAGCAGCTTACTAGGACAGGTCAATCAGCCCCAGCATTTT.

This clonotype was seen a few times. The rearrangement links TRBV25-1 to TRBJ2-5; D may correspond to TRBD1 or TRBD2 (5 bases each). Trimming removed 7 bases from V and 1 base from J, with 16 bases in between. Germline V lookup: CDR1 MGHDK, CDR2 SYGVNS. The CDR3 extends over 15 amino acids. CDR3 bases: TGTGCCAGCAAGAGTCCCGGGACCGTCCAAGAGACCCAGTACTTC. Protein sequence: CASKSPGTVQETQYF.

This clonotype was counted at least ten times. The chain uses TRBV30 and TRBJ1-4; 10 bases map to TRBD1. V was clipped by 0 bases and J by 6 bases; unmatched bases: 1. Germline V gene data show CDR1 as GTSNPN and CDR2 as SVGIG (reference sequence). The CDR3 has 14 residues. The CDR3: CAWSVGTGDEKLFF. In nucleotides, the CDR3 is TGTGCCTGGAGTGTGGGGACAGGGGATGAAAAACTGTTTTTT.